The 5 T cell receptor beta chains given below trace back to one sample, sequenced in a study of radiation and T cells in renal cell carcinoma (dated by TCRdb to 2020 to 2022). The time point label corresponds to: blood 4 weeks post-SBRT, at nephrectomy. Read against the paper, the sample's treatment or condition label means: 15 Gy SBRT to primary tumor, nephrectomy 4 weeks later. Library creation used the immunoSEQ multiplex PCR assay. TCRdb re-hosts the immuneACCESS table, in-frame sequences only. Its copies lack some clones; in the studies checked, an unresolved V gene accounts for under half of them, and the cause for the rest is not known. The sample table contains more than 120,000 clones; only one count was recorded for 70% to 90% of them. 15% to 20% of the sample goes to the ten largest clones. The source was blood, collected from a patient whose treatment included radiotherapy and nephrectomy. The receptors were gathered from a woman aged 45-65 years with renal cell carcinoma.

The rearrangement joins TRBV7-9 to TRBJ2-5; no reliable D call. The V and J ends lost 0 bases and 5 bases respectively, with 10 bases between them. The germline V gene encodes CDR1 SEHNR and CDR2 FQNEAQ (reference sequence). The CDR3 is made up of 14 amino acids. CDR3 in DNA: TGTGCCAGCAGCTTAGCTCAGCCGCCGGAGACCCAGTACTTC. Translated, it gives CASSLAQPPETQYF.

The chain has TRBV10-3 and TRBJ2-2, with D perhaps matching TRBD1 (6 bases). Germline CDR1 is ENHRY and CDR2 is SYGVKD. V gave up 0 bases and J gave up 1 base, with 9 bases separating them. The CDR3 has 16 residues. CDR3 nucleotides: TGTGCCATCAGTGAGTCCCCAGGGGAGAACACCGGGGAGCTGTTTTTT. Protein product: CAISESPGENTGELFF.

The genes are TRBV28 and TRBJ1-1; no firm D call. Germline V gene lookup returns CDR1 MDHEN and CDR2 SYDVKM. This CDR3 is 14 amino acids long. With 6 bases removed from V and 5 bases from J, the gap between germline ends came to 16 bases. The CDR3 loop reads CASSSPGVRTEAFF. CDR3 in DNA: TGTGCCAGCAGCTCACCTGGGGTAAGGACTGAAGCTTTCTTT.

The J gene is TRBJ2-5, the V gene TRBV4-3, with no clear D. The germline V and J ends were trimmed by 1 base and 3 bases, with 12 bases remaining between them. Germline CDR1 reads LGHNA; CDR2 reads YSLEER. The CDR3 extends over 15 amino acids. CDR3 nucleotides: TGCGCCAGCAGCCAAGCGGACCTGATGGAAGAGACCCAGTACTTC. Translating it yields CASSQADLMEETQYF.

The V call is TRBV5-8, the J call TRBJ1-1; D uncertain. V lost 0 bases and J 0 bases, leaving 9 bases between the germline ends. The germline gives CDR1 SGHTS, CDR2 YDEGEE. The CDR3 contains 15 residues. Here the CDR3 reads CASSLGRRVNTEAFF. CDR3 bases: TGTGCCAGCAGCTTGGGTCGGAGGGTGAACACTGAAGCTTTCTTT.